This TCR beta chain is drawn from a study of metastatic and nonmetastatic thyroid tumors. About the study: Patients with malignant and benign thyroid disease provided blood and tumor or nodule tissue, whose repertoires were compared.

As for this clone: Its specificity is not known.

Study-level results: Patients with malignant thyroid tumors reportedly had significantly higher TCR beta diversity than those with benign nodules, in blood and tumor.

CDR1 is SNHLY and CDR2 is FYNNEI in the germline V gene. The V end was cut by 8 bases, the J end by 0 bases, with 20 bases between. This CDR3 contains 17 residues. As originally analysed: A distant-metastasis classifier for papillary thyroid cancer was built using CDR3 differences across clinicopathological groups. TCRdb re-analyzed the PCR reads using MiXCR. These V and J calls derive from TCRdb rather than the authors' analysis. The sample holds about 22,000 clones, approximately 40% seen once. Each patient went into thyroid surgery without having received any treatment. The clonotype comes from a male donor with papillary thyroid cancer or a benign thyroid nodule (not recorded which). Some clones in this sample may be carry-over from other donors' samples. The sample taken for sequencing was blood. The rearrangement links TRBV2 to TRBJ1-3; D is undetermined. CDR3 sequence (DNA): TGTGCCAGCTCCCGCCGGAGGGCTTCCCTCTCTGGAAACACCATATATTTT. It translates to CASSRRRASLSGNTIYF.